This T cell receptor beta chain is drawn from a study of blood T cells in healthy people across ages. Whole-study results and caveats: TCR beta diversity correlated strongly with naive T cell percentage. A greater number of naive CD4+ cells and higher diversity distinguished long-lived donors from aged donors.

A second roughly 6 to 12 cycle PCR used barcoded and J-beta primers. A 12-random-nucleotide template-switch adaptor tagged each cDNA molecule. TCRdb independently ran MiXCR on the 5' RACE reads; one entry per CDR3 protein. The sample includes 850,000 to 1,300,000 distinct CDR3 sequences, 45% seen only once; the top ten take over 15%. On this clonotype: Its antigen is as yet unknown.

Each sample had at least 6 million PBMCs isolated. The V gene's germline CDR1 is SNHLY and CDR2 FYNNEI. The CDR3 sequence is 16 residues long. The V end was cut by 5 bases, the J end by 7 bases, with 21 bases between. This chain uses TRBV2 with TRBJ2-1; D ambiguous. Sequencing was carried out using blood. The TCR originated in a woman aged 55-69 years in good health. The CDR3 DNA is TGTGCCAGCAGTCTGGGCGGCGTCTCTGTGGGGAATGAGCAGTTCTTC. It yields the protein CASSLGGVSVGNEQFF.